This TCR beta chain was profiled in a study of response to subunit inactivated influenza vaccine. Regarding the study as a whole: Authors suggested that a seasonal influenza vaccination recruits few new T cells each time.

In this sample, this clonotype turned up many times. Antigen unknown. This CDR3 contains 18 residues. The germline V gene has CDR1 SGHRS and CDR2 YFSETQ. V shed 0 bases and J shed 2 bases, with 17 bases lying between them. MiXCR was run by TCRdb on the RT-PCR reads, yielding one entry per CDR3 protein. Of 160,000 or so distinct CDR3 sequences listed, roughly 11% are singletons. Sequences were derived from non-naive T cells sorted from PBMCs, sampled about 40 days after vaccination. The V gene is TRBV5-1, the J gene TRBJ2-2, with D unclear. The clonotype was recovered from a man over 45 who received an inactivated influenza vaccine. CDR3 region: CASSLVGGIQRNTGELFF. For the CDR3, the DNA is TGCGCCAGCAGCTTGGTCGGCGGAATCCAAAGAAACACCGGGGAGCTGTTTTTT.